This TCR beta chain originates from a study of cytomegalovirus exposure and HLA in healthy donors. Study as a whole: The roughly 110 validation repertoires matched the approximately 670 first-cohort repertoires in platform, a later analysis reported. General study results and limits: Overall, roughly 160 TCR beta chains were annotated as cytomegalovirus-associated. Reportedly, diagnosis of cytomegalovirus status by the classifier showed high specificity and sensitivity. In vitro experiments confirmed that three CMV-associated chains were specific for CMV antigens.

The method was immunoSEQ multiplex PCR; TCRdb's version includes in-frame clones alone and lacks a portion of them. The sample holds fewer than 350,000 clones, approximately 88% seen once. Note on this clone: Its antigen remains unidentified.

V was pared by 4 bases and J by 2 bases, with 2 bases of the junction left unmatched. CDR1 and CDR2 (germline): SQVTM, ANQGSEA. This CDR3 spans 12 amino acids. The source material was PBMCs. The sequence came from a woman between 18 and 29 years old in good health and CMV-seronegative. The chain joins TRBV29-1 to TRBJ2-7; 7 bases match TRBD2. CDR3 in amino acids: CSVGEGTYEQYF. The CDR3 DNA is TGCAGCGTTGGGGAGGGAACCTACGAGCAGTACTTC.